What follows are 25 T cell receptor beta chains derived from one specimen sequenced in a study of control samples from healthy donors and cancer patients. TCRdb's table, derived via immunoSEQ multiplex PCR, lists solely in-frame clones and lacks some. Of 80,000 or so clones in the sample, roughly 91% were seen once. Sequenced sample: blood. These TCRs come from a man aged 45-60 years in good health.

In its sample, this clone was seen many times. The chain links TRBV3-1 (or the pseudogene TRBV3-2) to TRBJ1-3; maybe TRBD1 (6 bases). This CDR3 is 15 amino acids long. The germline V gene encodes CDR1 LGHDT and CDR2 YNNKEL (reference sequence). V shed 2 bases and J shed 4 bases, with 12 bases lying between them. CDR3 DNA: TGTGCCAGCAGCCAAAACACGGGGGCGGGAAACACCATATATTTT. Residues: CASSQNTGAGNTIYF.

This chain uses TRBV5-1 with TRBJ1-4; D gene ambiguous. The V and J ends lost 2 bases and 3 bases respectively, with 8 bases between them. From germline, CDR1 is SGHRS and CDR2 YFSETQ. CDR3 size: 14 residues. The CDR3 loop is CASSLTMANEKLFF. The CDR3 nucleotides read TGCGCCAGCAGCTTAACCATGGCTAATGAAAAACTGTTTTTT.

In this sample, this clone turned up once. This chain joins TRBV27 and TRBJ1-4; D remains ambiguous. Germline-derived CDR1 and CDR2 are MNHEY and SMNVEV (reference sequence). V lost 4 bases and J 0 bases, leaving 9 bases between the germline ends. The length of the CDR3 is 15 residues. The CDR3 here is CASSWQRATNEKLFF. The CDR3 DNA reads as TGTGCCAGCAGTTGGCAGCGTGCAACTAATGAAAAACTGTTTTTT.

The chain combines TRBV12-3 or TRBV12-4 with TRBJ1-5; D may be TRBD1 (5 bases). V dropped 5 bases and J dropped 7 bases, with 12 bases sitting between them. The CDR3 contains 13 residues. The CDR3 reads CASSRGAQQPQHF. In nucleotides, the CDR3 is TGTGCCAGCAGTAGAGGGGCTCAACAGCCCCAGCATTTT.

This chain connects TRBV2 to TRBJ2-2, with D unclear. Germline CDR1 and CDR2: SNHLY and FYNNEI. This CDR3 region has 13 residues. Trimming took off 5 bases at V and 5 bases at J, with 9 bases between the two ends. The CDR3 sequence: CASSTLITGELFF. In DNA form, the CDR3 reads TGTGCCAGCAGTACCCTGATTACCGGGGAGCTGTTTTTT.

The CDR3 bases are TGTGCCAGCAGTGAATCTGGCTTCATGAACACTGAAGCTTTCTTT. It specifies CASSESGFMNTEAFF. V gene TRBV2 combines with J gene TRBJ1-1, with D unclear. Germline V gene sequence: CDR1 SNHLY, CDR2 FYNNEI. The CDR3 spans 15 residues. V was pared by 2 bases and J by 0 bases, with 10 bases between.

This chain joins TRBV6-5 and TRBJ2-1; TRBD2 might be the D (5 bases). Germline CDR1 is MNHEY and CDR2 is SVGAGI. Trimming took off 6 bases at V and 0 bases at J, with 12 bases between the two ends. The CDR3 is made up of 15 amino acids. The CDR3 DNA reads TGTGCCAGCAGGCAAGTAGGGAGCTCCTACAATGAGCAGTTCTTC. This translates into CASRQVGSSYNEQFF.

The chain links TRBV20-1 to TRBJ1-6; D not certain. This CDR3 has 17 amino acids. With 3 bases removed from V and 8 bases from J, the gap between germline ends came to 23 bases. CDR1 and CDR2 from the germline V gene are DFQATT and SNEGSKA (reference sequence). CDR3 loop: CSASAAAGGRADSPLHF. The CDR3 DNA reads TGCAGTGCTAGTGCGGCGGCAGGCGGTCGTGCTGATTCACCCCTCCACTTT.

The rearrangement joins TRBV7-8 to TRBJ2-7; D is unresolved. CDR1 and CDR2 (germline): SGHVS, FQNEAQ. V shed 5 bases and J shed 4 bases, with 15 bases lying between them. The CDR3 consists of 14 residues. The CDR3 DNA reads as TGTGCCAGCAGCCCGACCCACACACTTTACGAGCAGTACTTC. Translating gives CASSPTHTLYEQYF.

The chain joins TRBV11-2 to TRBJ2-2; either TRBD1 or TRBD2 may fit D (5 bases each). The V end lost 2 bases, the J end lost 6 bases, and 16 bases lay between the germline ends. Germline V gives CDR1 SGHAT, CDR2 FQNNGV. The CDR3 spans 16 residues. The CDR3 region has the DNA TGTGCCAGCAGCTTATTGGTGGGACCGGCTCCCGGGGAGCTGTTTTTT. Translated, it gives CASSLLVGPAPGELFF.

The gene calls are TRBV10-1 and TRBJ2-5, with D possibly being TRBD1 or TRBD2 (5 bases each). Trimming cost V 6 bases and J 9 bases, with 23 bases left between them. Germline V gives CDR1 WNHNN, CDR2 SYGVQD (reference sequence). The CDR3 contains 15 residues. CDR3 nucleotides: TGCGCCAGCAGCAAATCCGGGACGGCCCAAGATTCCCAGTACTTC. This sequence encodes CASSKSGTAQDSQYF.

The rearrangement links TRBV6-5 to TRBJ1-1; D is possibly TRBD1 (6 bases). The germline V and J ends were trimmed by 5 bases and 4 bases, with 14 bases remaining between them. CDR3 length equals 14 residues. CDR1 is MNHEY, CDR2 SVGAGI, per germline. This CDR3 reads CASSLGGGGTEAFF. The CDR3 DNA is TGTGCCAGCAGTCTAGGGGGGGGAGGCACTGAAGCTTTCTTT.

The genes are TRBV6-5 and TRBJ1-5; D unclear. This CDR3 spans 13 amino acids. Germline V gene sequence: CDR1 MNHEY, CDR2 SVGAGI. Trimming took off 0 bases at V and 4 bases at J, with 4 bases between the two ends. The CDR3 region is CASSYSPNQPQHF. CDR3 DNA: TGTGCCAGCAGTTACTCCCCGAATCAGCCCCAGCATTTT.

This clone has a single count. CDR3 DNA sequence: TGTGCCAGTAGTTGGGGGAGGGGGATTGGAGATACGCAGTATTTT. Its translation is CASSWGRGIGDTQYF. V gene TRBV19 combines with J gene TRBJ2-3, with D possibly being TRBD2 (7 bases). The CDR3 sequence is 15 residues long. CDR1 is LNHDA and CDR2 is SQIVND in the germline V gene (reference sequence). Deletions cut 5 bases from V and 5 bases from J, with 17 bases between.

The chain links TRBV19 to TRBJ1-2; 10 bases match TRBD1. The CDR3 is 13 residues long. Unmatched junction bases numbered 4, after V lost 8 bases and J lost 4 bases. The germline V gene encodes CDR1 LNHDA and CDR2 SQIVND (reference sequence). CDR3 protein: CASWDRGPYGYTF. As DNA, the CDR3 is TGTGCCAGTTGGGACAGGGGCCCCTATGGCTACACCTTC.

The CDR3 DNA reads as TGTGCCAGCAGCTTACGCCGGGACAGGGGAACTGAAGCTTTCTTT. The encoded protein is CASSLRRDRGTEAFF. This chain uses TRBV11-2 with TRBJ1-1, with TRBD1 identical over 10 bases. The CDR3 has 15 amino acids. Germline CDR1 is SGHAT and CDR2 is FQNNGV. V shed 2 bases and J 5 bases; nucleotides not matched to a gene: 5.

This chain uses TRBV6-5 with TRBJ1-5, with a weak D call TRBD1 (5 bases). V lost 6 bases and J 7 bases, leaving 16 bases between the germline ends. This CDR3 region has 14 residues. CDR1 and CDR2 from the germline V gene are MNHEY and SVGAGI. The CDR3 bases are TGTGCCAGCAGGACGACCGGGGGAAACCAGCCCCAGCATTTT. This translates into CASRTTGGNQPQHF.

The chain couples TRBV24-1 to TRBJ1-2; D remains ambiguous. Trimming took 2 bases from V and 4 from J, leaving 7 bases between them. The CDR3 is made up of 13 amino acids. Germline values: CDR1 KGHDR, CDR2 SFDVKD. The CDR3 nucleotides are TGTGCCACCAGTGATTCGAACAGCTATGGCTACACCTTC. Amino acid sequence: CATSDSNSYGYTF.

This chain uses TRBV6-2 or TRBV6-3 with TRBJ1-2, with 7 positions matching TRBD1. Germline CDR1 reads MNHEY; CDR2 reads SVGEGT. This CDR3 region has 14 residues. Trimming cost V 0 bases and J 5 bases; bases outside gene matches: 3. The CDR3 region has the DNA TGTGCCAGCAGTTACTCGAGGACAGGATATGGCTACACCTTC. Translated: CASSYSRTGYGYTF.

The gene calls are TRBV10-3 and TRBJ1-1, with TRBD1 identical over 9 bases. V dropped 8 bases and J dropped 8; count of bases not matched to a gene: 6. This CDR3 contains 12 residues. Germline loops: CDR1 ENHRY, CDR2 SYGVKD. CDR3 nucleotides: TGTGCCATCGGTCGGGACAGGGCAGAAGCTTTCTTT. Its protein product is CAIGRDRAEAFF.

This clone showed up just a few times. The gene calls are TRBV20-1 and TRBJ2-1; 10 bases fit TRBD2. CDR1 DFQATT and CDR2 SNEGSKA come from the germline V gene (reference sequence). This CDR3 has 19 residues. The V and J ends lost 3 bases and 1 base, in that order; junction bases with no gene match: 15. The CDR3 DNA sequence: TGCAGTGCTAGTGGCCCCAGAGCGGGGGGGCCTAGTTCCTACAATGAGCAGTTCTTC. As protein: CSASGPRAGGPSSYNEQFF.

The chain recombines TRBV30 with TRBJ1-6, with no clear D. V gave up 0 bases and J gave up 7 bases, with 28 bases separating them. The CDR3 has 20 amino acids. CDR1 is GTSNPN and CDR2 is SVGIG in the germline V gene (reference sequence). The CDR3 nucleotides are TGTGCCTGGAGTGTACTTCCTGGAACACACCTCAAGCGGCAAAATTCACCCCTCCACTTT. This translates into CAWSVLPGTHLKRQNSPLHF.

The rearrangement uses TRBV15 and TRBJ1-5, with D possibly matching TRBD1 (5 bases). Per germline, CDR1 LNHNV and CDR2 YYDKDF (reference sequence). V was clipped by 3 bases and J by 1 base, with 7 bases between them. The CDR3 extends over 14 amino acids. The CDR3 DNA reads TGTGCCACCAGCAGGGACAACAGCAATCAGCCCCAGCATTTT. It translates to CATSRDNSNQPQHF.

This clone showed up just a few times. The chain recombines TRBV5-1 with TRBJ1-1; the D gene is possibly TRBD1 (6 bases). Germline assignment: CDR1 SGHRS and CDR2 YFSETQ. Trimming left V 0 bases short and J 8 bases short, with 14 bases between. This CDR3 comprises 14 residues. The CDR3 sequence is CASSLGGPDGEAFF. CDR3 bases: TGCGCCAGCAGCTTGGGGGGGCCGGACGGCGAAGCTTTCTTT.

The chain is built from TRBV10-3 and TRBJ2-2, with D tentatively TRBD2 (6 bases). Germline CDR1 reads ENHRY; CDR2 reads SYGVKD. The CDR3 spans 15 residues. Deletions cut 2 bases from V and 5 bases from J, with 12 bases between. The CDR3 nucleotides read TGTGCCATCAGTGAGACTACCGGGAGAACCGGGGAGCTGTTTTTT. It is translated as CAISETTGRTGELFF.